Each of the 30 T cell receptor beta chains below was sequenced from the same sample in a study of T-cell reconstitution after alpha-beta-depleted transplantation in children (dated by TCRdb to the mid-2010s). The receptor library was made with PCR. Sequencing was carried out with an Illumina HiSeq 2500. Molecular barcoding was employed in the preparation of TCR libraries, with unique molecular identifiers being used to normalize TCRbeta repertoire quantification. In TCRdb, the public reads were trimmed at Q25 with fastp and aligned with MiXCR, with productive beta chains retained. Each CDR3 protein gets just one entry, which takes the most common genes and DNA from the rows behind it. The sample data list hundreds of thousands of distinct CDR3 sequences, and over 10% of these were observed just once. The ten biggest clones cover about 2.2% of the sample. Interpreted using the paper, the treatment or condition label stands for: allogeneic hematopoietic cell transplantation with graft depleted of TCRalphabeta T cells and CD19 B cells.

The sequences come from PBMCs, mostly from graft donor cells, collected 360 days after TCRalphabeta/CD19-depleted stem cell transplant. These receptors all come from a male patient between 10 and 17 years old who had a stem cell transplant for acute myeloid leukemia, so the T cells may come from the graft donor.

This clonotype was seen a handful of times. CDR3 residues: CASSQEGLAGSGELFF. The CDR3 DNA reads as TGTGCCAGCAGCCAAGAGGGACTAGCGGGAAGCGGGGAGCTGTTTTTT. The chain has TRBV14 and TRBJ2-2, with 13 bases fitting TRBD2. Germline CDR1 SGHDN, CDR2 FVKESK. Germline trimming cut 0 bases from V and 7 bases from J; bases unmatched to any gene: 2. This CDR3 spans 16 amino acids.

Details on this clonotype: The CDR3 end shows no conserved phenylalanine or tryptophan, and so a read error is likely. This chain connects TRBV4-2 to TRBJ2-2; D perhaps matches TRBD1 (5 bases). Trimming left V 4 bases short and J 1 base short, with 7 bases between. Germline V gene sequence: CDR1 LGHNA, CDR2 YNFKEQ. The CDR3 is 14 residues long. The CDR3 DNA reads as TGTGCCAGCAGCCCCGGACAGAACACCGGGGAGCTGTTTTGT. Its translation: CASSPGQNTGELFC.

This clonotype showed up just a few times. The CDR3 sequence is CSARNSGTDTQYF. CDR3 coding DNA: TGCAGTGCTAGAAATAGCGGCACAGATACGCAGTATTTT. The gene calls are TRBV20-1 and TRBJ2-3; possible D gene TRBD2, 5 bases. V dropped 2 bases and J dropped 1 base, with 7 bases sitting between them. This CDR3 contains 13 residues. Germline V lookup: CDR1 DFQATT, CDR2 SNEGSKA (reference sequence).

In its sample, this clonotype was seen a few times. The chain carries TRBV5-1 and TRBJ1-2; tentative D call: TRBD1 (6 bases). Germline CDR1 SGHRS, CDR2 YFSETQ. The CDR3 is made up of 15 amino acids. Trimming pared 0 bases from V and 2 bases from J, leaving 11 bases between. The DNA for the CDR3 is TGCGCCAGCAGCTTGGAACCAGGGGTAAACTATGGCTACACCTTC. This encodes CASSLEPGVNYGYTF. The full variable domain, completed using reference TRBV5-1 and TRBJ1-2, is KAGVTQTPRYLIKTRGQQVTLSCSPISGHRSVSWYQQTPGQGLQFLFEYFSETQRNKGNFPGRFSGRQFSNSRSEMNVSTLELGDSALYLCASSLEPGVNYGYTFGSGTRLTVV.

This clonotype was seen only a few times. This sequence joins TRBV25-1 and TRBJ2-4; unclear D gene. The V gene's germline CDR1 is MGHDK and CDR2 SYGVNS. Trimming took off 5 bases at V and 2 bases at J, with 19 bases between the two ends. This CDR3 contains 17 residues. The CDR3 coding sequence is TGTGCCAGCAGTCCCCCCACCCATGGGTTAACCAAAAACATTCAGTACTTC. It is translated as CASSPPTHGLTKNIQYF.

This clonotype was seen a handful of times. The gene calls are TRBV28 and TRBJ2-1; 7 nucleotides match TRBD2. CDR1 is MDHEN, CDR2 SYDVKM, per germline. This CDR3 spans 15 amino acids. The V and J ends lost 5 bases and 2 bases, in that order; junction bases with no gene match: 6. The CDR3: CASSRDYVPYNEQFF. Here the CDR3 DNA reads TGTGCCAGCAGTCGGGACTACGTGCCCTACAATGAGCAGTTCTTC.

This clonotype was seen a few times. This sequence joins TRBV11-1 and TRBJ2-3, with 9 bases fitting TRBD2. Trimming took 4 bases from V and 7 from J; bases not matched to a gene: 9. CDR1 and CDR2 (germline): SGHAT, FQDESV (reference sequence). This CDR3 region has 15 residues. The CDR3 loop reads CASSSLAGDRNTQYF. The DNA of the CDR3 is TGTGCCAGCAGCTCCTTAGCGGGAGATCGGAATACGCAGTATTTT.

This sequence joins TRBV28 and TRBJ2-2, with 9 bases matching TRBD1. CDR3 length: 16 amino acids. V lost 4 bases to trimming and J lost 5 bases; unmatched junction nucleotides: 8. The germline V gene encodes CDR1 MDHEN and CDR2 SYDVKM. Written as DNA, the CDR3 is TGTGCCAGCAGTTCCACAGGGGGCGAGAATACCGGGGAGCTGTTTTTT. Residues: CASSSTGGENTGELFF.

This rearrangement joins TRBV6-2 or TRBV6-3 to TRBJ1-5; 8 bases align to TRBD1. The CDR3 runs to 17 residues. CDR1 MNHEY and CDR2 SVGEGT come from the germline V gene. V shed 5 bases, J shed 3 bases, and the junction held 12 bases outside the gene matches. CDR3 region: CASSPWPGTGVNQPQHF. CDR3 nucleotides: TGTGCCAGCAGTCCCTGGCCCGGGACAGGAGTCAATCAGCCCCAGCATTTT.

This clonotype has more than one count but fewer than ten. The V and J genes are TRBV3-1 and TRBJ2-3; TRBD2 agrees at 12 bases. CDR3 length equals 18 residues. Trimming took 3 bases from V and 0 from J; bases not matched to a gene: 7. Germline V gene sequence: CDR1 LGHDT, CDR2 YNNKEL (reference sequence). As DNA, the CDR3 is TGTGCCAGCAGCCAGCCCAACCTAGCGGGAGGGAGCACAGATACGCAGTATTTT. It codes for CASSQPNLAGGSTDTQYF.

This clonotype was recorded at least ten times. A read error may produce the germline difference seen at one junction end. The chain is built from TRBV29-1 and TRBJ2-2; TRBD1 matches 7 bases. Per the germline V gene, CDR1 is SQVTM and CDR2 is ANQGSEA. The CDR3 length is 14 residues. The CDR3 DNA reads TGCAGCGCCCGACAGGGACCGAACGCCGGGGAGCTGTTTTTT. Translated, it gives CSARQGPNAGELFF.

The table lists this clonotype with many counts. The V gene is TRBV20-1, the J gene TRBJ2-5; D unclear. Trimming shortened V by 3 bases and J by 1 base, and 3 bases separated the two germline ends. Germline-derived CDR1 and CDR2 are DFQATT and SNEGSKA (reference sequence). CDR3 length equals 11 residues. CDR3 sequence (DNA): TGCAGTGCTAGCGGCCAAGAGACCCAGTACTTC. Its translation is CSASGQETQYF.

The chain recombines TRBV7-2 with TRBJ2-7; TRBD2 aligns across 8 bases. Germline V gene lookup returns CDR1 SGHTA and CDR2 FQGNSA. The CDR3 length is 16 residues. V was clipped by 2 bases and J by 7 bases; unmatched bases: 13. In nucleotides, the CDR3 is TGTGCCAGCAGCTTATTAGCGGGAAGTGGGATAGGGGAGCAGTACTTC. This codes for CASSLLAGSGIGEQYF.

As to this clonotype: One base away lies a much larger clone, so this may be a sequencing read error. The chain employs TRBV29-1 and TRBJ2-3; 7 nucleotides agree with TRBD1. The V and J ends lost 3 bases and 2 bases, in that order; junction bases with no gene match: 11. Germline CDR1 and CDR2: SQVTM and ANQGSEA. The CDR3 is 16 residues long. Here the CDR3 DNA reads TGCAGCGTTGATGGCCGGCGACAGGGACCCACAGATACGCAGTATTTT. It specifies CSVDGRRQGPTDTQYF.

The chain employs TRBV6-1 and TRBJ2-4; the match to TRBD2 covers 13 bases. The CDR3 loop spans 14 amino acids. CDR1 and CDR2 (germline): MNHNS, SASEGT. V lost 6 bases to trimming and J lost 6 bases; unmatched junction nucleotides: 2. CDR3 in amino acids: CASSWTSGRNIQYF. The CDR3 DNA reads TGTGCCAGCAGCTGGACTAGCGGGAGAAACATTCAGTACTTC.

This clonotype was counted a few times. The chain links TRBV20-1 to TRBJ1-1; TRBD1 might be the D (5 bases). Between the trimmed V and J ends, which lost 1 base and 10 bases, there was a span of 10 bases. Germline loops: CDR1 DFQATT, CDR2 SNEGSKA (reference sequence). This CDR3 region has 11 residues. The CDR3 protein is CSARVVGAAFF. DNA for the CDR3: TGCAGTGCTAGAGTTGTCGGGGCAGCTTTCTTT.

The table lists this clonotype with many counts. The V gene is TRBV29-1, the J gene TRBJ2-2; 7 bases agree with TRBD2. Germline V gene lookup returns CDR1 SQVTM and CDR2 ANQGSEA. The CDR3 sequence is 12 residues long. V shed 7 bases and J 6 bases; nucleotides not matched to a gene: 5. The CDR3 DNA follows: TGCAGCGCCCGGGGGGACTCCGGGGAGCTGTTTTTT. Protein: CSARGDSGELFF.

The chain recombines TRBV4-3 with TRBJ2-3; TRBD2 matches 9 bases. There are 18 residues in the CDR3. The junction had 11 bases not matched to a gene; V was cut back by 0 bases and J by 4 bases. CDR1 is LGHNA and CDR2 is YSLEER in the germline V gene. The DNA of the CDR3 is TGCGCCAGCAGCCAAGATCGTCTGGCGGGAGGGAGGGCAGATACGCAGTATTTT. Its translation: CASSQDRLAGGRADTQYF.

The CDR3 reads CASSLQGNYNEQFF. The CDR3, as DNA: TGCGCCAGCAGCTTGCAGGGGAATTACAATGAGCAGTTCTTC. The V gene is TRBV5-1, the J gene TRBJ2-1, with D tentatively TRBD1 (6 bases). V was pared by 1 base and J by 4 bases, with 9 bases between. Germline CDR1 SGHRS, CDR2 YFSETQ. The CDR3 loop spans 14 amino acids.

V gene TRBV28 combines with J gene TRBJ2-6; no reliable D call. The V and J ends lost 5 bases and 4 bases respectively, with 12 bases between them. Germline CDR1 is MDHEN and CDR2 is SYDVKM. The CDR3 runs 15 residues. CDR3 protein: CASSMKGIGANVLTF. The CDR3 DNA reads TGTGCCAGCAGTATGAAGGGAATCGGGGCCAACGTCCTGACTTTC.

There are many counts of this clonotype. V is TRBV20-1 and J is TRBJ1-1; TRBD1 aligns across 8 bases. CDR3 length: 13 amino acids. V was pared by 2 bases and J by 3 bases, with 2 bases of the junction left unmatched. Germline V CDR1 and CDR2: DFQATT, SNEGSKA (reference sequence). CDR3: CSARQGAYTEAFF. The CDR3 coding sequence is TGCAGTGCTAGACAGGGGGCATACACTGAAGCTTTCTTT.

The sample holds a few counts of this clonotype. The CDR3 nucleotides are TGTGCCAGTAGTATTGTGCGGGGACTCCAAGAGACCCAGTACTTC. Amino acid sequence: CASSIVRGLQETQYF. The J gene is TRBJ2-5, the V gene TRBV19; TRBD2 is a possible D gene (6 bases). Trimming cost V 3 bases and J 1 base, with 12 bases left between them. The CDR3 is 15 residues long. Germline V gives CDR1 LNHDA, CDR2 SQIVND (reference sequence).

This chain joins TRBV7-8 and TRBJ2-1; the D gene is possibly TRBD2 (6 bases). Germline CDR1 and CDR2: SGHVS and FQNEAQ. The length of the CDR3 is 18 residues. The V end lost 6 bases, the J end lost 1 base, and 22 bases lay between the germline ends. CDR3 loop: CASRTTKRGGSSYNEQFF. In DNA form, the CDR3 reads TGTGCCAGCAGGACAACCAAAAGGGGAGGTTCGTCCTACAATGAGCAGTTCTTC.

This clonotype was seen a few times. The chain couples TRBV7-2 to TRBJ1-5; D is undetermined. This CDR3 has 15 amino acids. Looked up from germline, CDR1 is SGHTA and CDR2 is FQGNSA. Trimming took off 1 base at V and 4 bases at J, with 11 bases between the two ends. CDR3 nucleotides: TGTGCCAGCAGCTTAGTCGGTCCGAGAAATCAGCCCCAGCATTTT. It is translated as CASSLVGPRNQPQHF.

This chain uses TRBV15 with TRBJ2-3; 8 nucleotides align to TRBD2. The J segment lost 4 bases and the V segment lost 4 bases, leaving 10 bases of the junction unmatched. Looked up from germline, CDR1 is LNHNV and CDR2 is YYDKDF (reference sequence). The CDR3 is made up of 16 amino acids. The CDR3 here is CATSTSGTSSADTQYF. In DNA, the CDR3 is TGTGCCACCAGCACATCCGGGACTAGTTCCGCAGATACGCAGTATTTT.

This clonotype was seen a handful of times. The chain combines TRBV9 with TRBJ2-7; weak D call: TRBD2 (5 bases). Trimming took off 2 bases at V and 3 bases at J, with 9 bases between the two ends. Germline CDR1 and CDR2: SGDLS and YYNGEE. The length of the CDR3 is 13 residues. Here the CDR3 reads CASSVGEGYEQYF. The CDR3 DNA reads TGTGCCAGCAGCGTTGGAGAGGGCTACGAGCAGTACTTC.

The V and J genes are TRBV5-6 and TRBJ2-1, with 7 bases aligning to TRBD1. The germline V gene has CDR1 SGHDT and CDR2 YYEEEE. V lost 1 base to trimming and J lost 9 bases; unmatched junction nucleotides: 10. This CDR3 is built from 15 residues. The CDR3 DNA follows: TGTGCCAGCAGCTTGACCCGGACAGGTCGGAGTGAGCAGTTCTTC. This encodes CASSLTRTGRSEQFF.

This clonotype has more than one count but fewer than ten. The CDR3 region has the DNA TGTGCCAGCAGTTTGGATGGACTAGCGGGAGGAGATCGAACCGGGGAGCTGTTTTTT. Protein sequence: CASSLDGLAGGDRTGELFF. This rearrangement joins TRBV28 to TRBJ2-2, with 14 bases aligning to TRBD2. CDR1 and CDR2 (germline): MDHEN, SYDVKM. The CDR3 consists of 19 residues. Losses at the gene ends were 3 bases for V and 5 bases for J; bases not matched to a gene: 11.

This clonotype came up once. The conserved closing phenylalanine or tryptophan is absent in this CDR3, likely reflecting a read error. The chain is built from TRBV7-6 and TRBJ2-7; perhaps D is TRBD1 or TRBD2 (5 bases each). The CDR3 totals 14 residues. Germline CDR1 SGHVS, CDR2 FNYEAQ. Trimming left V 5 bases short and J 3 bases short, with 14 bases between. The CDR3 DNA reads TGTGCCAGCAGCCCCGGGGCGAGTTTCTACGAGCAGTACTCC. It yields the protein CASSPGASFYEQYS.

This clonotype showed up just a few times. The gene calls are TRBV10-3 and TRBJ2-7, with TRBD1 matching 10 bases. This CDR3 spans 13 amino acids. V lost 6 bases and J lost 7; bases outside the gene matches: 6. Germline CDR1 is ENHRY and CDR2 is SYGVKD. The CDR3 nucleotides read TGTGCCATCAGCGGGACAGGGGCGTGGGAGCAGTACTTC. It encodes CAISGTGAWEQYF.